This TCR beta chain was identified during a study of blood T cell repertoires in COVID-19. As for the study in general: T cells, B-cell-depleted T cells, or PBMCs provided the cDNA or gDNA that served as material.

Sequencing used immunoSEQ multiplex PCR; TCRdb keeps in-frame clones, though not all of them. The data show about 300,000 clones, 70% to 90% seen once. After removal of 10 bases from V and 3 bases from J, the junction contained 10 bases not matched to a gene. CDR1 is LNHDA, CDR2 SQIVND, per germline (reference sequence). CDR3 length: 15 amino acids. This clone was counted a few times. This clonotype was obtained from a man between 65 and 85 years old with acute or convalescent COVID-19. The J gene is TRBJ1-5, the V gene TRBV19, with 9 nucleotides matching TRBD1. The sample taken for sequencing was peripheral blood. CDR3 region: CATPQGAGDNQPQHF. DNA for the CDR3: TGTGCCACCCCACAGGGGGCGGGGGACAATCAGCCCCAGCATTTT.